The source of this T cell receptor (beta chain) is a study of regulatory T cells in long-lasting Graves disease. Study in general: Those Graves' patients who were newly diagnosed had been on antithyroid drugs under 3 months.

Study-level results: The number of shared public clonotypes was higher in persistent patients (about 2,700) than new patients (just over 950).

As for this clonotype: No antigen is known for it.

Specified time point: newly diagnosed GD, antithyroid drugs for less than 3 months. The authors made the TCR library using RNA they extracted from PBMCs. An endocrinology department located in Xi'an, China, was where the patients came from. Building of the TCR beta libraries involved iRepertoire HTBI primers and Arm-PCR of CDR3 regions. Each CDR3 protein gets one entry after TCRdb re-called the multiplex PCR reads with MiXCR. The data show some 250,000 distinct CDR3 sequences, roughly 18% seen once. V lost 7 bases and J lost 7, with 16 bases in between. This CDR3 comprises 13 residues. Germline lookup yields CDR1 MDHEN and CDR2 SYDVKM.

This material consisted of peripheral blood mononuclear cells (PBMCs), taken at new diagnosis, from a patient treated with antithyroid drugs. The sequence was obtained from a female donor with Graves disease. The V and J genes are TRBV28 and TRBJ2-5; D uncertain. CDR3 region: CASNLSGLGTQYF. The CDR3 coding sequence is TGTGCCAGCAACTTATCCGGTTTGGGGACCCAGTACTTC.